These 24 T cell receptor beta chains came from one sample sequenced in a study of human T cells and chemical hapten exposure. Total RNA was extracted from unfractionated whole blood. MiXCR, applied by TCRdb to the 5' RACE reads, yields one record per CDR3 protein. Here the sample spans some 150,000 distinct CDR3 sequences, roughly 4.1% being singletons. Every receptor here comes from a female donor in good health.

This clonotype was counted at least ten times. V is TRBV5-1 and J is TRBJ1-2; 7 nucleotides match TRBD1. Germline CDR1 reads SGHRS; CDR2 reads YFSETQ. The ends lost 0 bases at V and 2 bases at J; junction bases unmatched: 7. CDR3 length equals 16 residues. DNA for the CDR3: TGCGCCAGCAGCTTGGAGGGGGCAGGGGGGAACTATGGCTACACCTTC. Translation: CASSLEGAGGNYGYTF.

This clonotype was found many times. This sequence joins TRBV30 and TRBJ1-2, with a tentative D call TRBD1 (5 bases). The germline V and J ends were trimmed by 4 bases and 7 bases, with 16 bases remaining between them. The CDR3 length is 13 residues. The germline V gene encodes CDR1 GTSNPN and CDR2 SVGIG (reference sequence). The CDR3 loop reads CAWIQWGVGGYTF. In nucleotides, the CDR3 is TGTGCCTGGATTCAATGGGGCGTTGGTGGCTACACCTTC.

To note about this clonotype: One base away lies a much larger clone, so this may be a sequencing read error. CDR3 sequence (DNA): TGTGCCAGCAGTTCTGACAGTCCCTCCGACGAGCAGTACTTC. Its translation is CASSSDSPSDEQYF. The J gene is TRBJ2-7, the V gene TRBV6-2 or TRBV6-3, with a possible D match to TRBD1 (5 bases). Germline V gives CDR1 MNHEY, CDR2 SVGEGT. There are 14 residues in the CDR3.

The chain carries TRBV29-1 and TRBJ1-6, with TRBD1 matching over 7 bases. The CDR3 is 14 residues long. Looked up from germline, CDR1 is SQVTM and CDR2 is ANQGSEA. J gave up 8 bases and V 4 bases, and 8 bases lay outside the gene matches. The CDR3 reads CSVVTGAVDSPLHF. The CDR3 DNA is TGCAGCGTTGTAACAGGGGCGGTGGATTCACCCCTCCACTTT.

The chain combines TRBV6-2 or TRBV6-3 with TRBJ2-3, with D hard to call. CDR1 MNHEY and CDR2 SVGEGT come from the germline V gene. V was shortened by 7 bases and J by 6 bases, with 14 bases between the two germline ends. This CDR3 has 13 residues. The CDR3 DNA reads TGTGCCAGCACCTGGTTCGAGTATGATACGCAGTATTTT. As protein: CASTWFEYDTQYF.

This clonotype was counted at least ten times. The J gene is TRBJ1-1, the V gene TRBV5-6; the match to TRBD1 covers 7 bases. The CDR3 extends over 15 amino acids. Germline assignment: CDR1 SGHDT and CDR2 YYEEEE. J gave up 5 bases and V 4 bases, and 11 bases lay outside the gene matches. In DNA, the CDR3 is TGTGCCAGCAGCGGCACAGGGGCCGGGGGGACTGAAGCTTTCTTT. It translates to CASSGTGAGGTEAFF.

This clonotype was recorded at least ten times. The chain uses TRBV19 and TRBJ2-7; 8 bases are a match to TRBD2. V lost 3 bases to trimming and J lost 1 base; unmatched junction nucleotides: 5. The CDR3 totals 15 residues. The germline CDR1 and CDR2 sequences are LNHDA and SQIVND (reference sequence). The CDR3 sequence is CASSITAGGSYEQYF. CDR3 in DNA: TGTGCCAGTAGTATTACGGCGGGGGGATCCTACGAGCAGTACTTC.

This clonotype was seen many times. The chain has TRBV7-9 and TRBJ1-5; no firm D call. V lost 5 bases to trimming and J lost 2 bases, with 10 bases between them. The CDR3 covers 14 residues. The germline V gene encodes CDR1 SEHNR and CDR2 FQNEAQ (reference sequence). The CDR3 DNA reads TGTGCCAGCAGCCCGGTGCAGGGCAATCAGCCCCAGCATTTT. It is translated as CASSPVQGNQPQHF.

This clonotype came up many times. The chain carries TRBV12-3 or TRBV12-4 and TRBJ2-7, with a weak D call TRBD1 (6 bases). V dropped 5 bases and J dropped 2 bases, with 10 bases sitting between them. The CDR3 length is 13 residues. CDR3 nucleotide sequence: TGTGCCAGCAGTCTGGACAGAGCCTACGAGCAGTACTTC. It specifies CASSLDRAYEQYF.

This clonotype was seen only a few times. The chain uses TRBV6-6 and TRBJ2-7; TRBD1 matches at 12 bases. V gave up 6 bases and J gave up 5 bases; unmatched junction bases: 5. The CDR3 totals 14 residues. Germline CDR1 reads MNHNY; CDR2 reads SVGAGI (reference sequence). CDR3 DNA sequence: TGTGCCAGCAGGCCCGGGACAGGGGGCGACGAGCAGTACTTC. Protein: CASRPGTGGDEQYF.

This clonotype was observed many times. The chain uses TRBV12-3 or TRBV12-4 and TRBJ1-1; D is uncertain. CDR3 length equals 13 residues. The V end was cut by 2 bases, the J end by 7 bases, with 11 bases between. CDR3 coding DNA: TGTGCCAGCAGTTTAATTGTAGGGAGTGAAGCTTTCTTT. Encoded protein: CASSLIVGSEAFF.

This clonotype showed up many times. The DNA for the CDR3 is TGTGCCAGTAGTATATCCGAGACAGCGGGGTTTTATAGCAATCAGCCCCAGCATTTT. Encoded protein: CASSISETAGFYSNQPQHF. The chain uses TRBV19 and TRBJ1-5, with a weak D call TRBD1 (5 bases). Germline-derived CDR1 and CDR2 are LNHDA and SQIVND (reference sequence). The CDR3 is 19 residues long. V was clipped by 2 bases and J by 0 bases, with 20 bases between them.

This clonotype was recorded many times. V gene TRBV5-1 combines with J gene TRBJ2-7, with D possibly TRBD2 on 6 matching bases. The V and J ends lost 5 bases and 0 bases respectively, with 15 bases between them. Germline V gives CDR1 SGHRS, CDR2 YFSETQ. This CDR3 contains 15 residues. The CDR3 nucleotides read TGCGCCAGCAGGGACGGCCGGGGGTACTCCTACGAGCAGTACTTC. It codes for CASRDGRGYSYEQYF.

This clonotype was observed a handful of times. The chain couples TRBV20-1 to TRBJ2-2; D not certain. Germline CDR1 is DFQATT and CDR2 is SNEGSKA (reference sequence). CDR3 size: 12 residues. V gave up 3 bases and J gave up 6 bases, with 8 bases separating them. The CDR3 here is CSASRSSGELFF. CDR3 in DNA: TGCAGTGCTAGTCGGTCTTCCGGGGAGCTGTTTTTT.

This clonotype was recorded at least ten times. V is TRBV5-1 and J is TRBJ2-3; no definite D call. The germline gives CDR1 SGHRS, CDR2 YFSETQ. V lost 0 bases to trimming and J lost 6 bases, with 8 bases between them. This CDR3 comprises 13 residues. CDR3 nucleotide sequence: TGCGCCAGCAGCTTGGCCCCGACGGATACGCAGTATTTT. Its translation: CASSLAPTDTQYF.

This clonotype showed up many times. V and J are TRBV7-9 and TRBJ2-7, with a tentative D call TRBD2 (5 bases). Trimming removed 5 bases from V and 3 bases from J, with 14 bases in between. The CDR3 spans 14 residues. From germline, CDR1 is SEHNR and CDR2 FQNEAQ (reference sequence). The CDR3 coding sequence is TGTGCCAGCAGCACCTCCGGGGTCGTCTACGAGCAGTACTTC. Protein product: CASSTSGVVYEQYF.

This clonotype was seen at least ten times. The chain combines TRBV6-2 or TRBV6-3 with TRBJ2-1, with D unresolved. The V gene lost 3 bases and the J gene lost 0 bases, with 15 bases spanning the gap. The CDR3 is made up of 17 amino acids. Germline V CDR1 and CDR2: MNHEY, SVGEGT. Here the CDR3 reads CASSYPPRRSSYNEQFF. For the CDR3, the DNA is TGTGCCAGCAGTTATCCACCACGCCGAAGCTCCTACAATGAGCAGTTCTTC.

This clonotype was found many times. The chain employs TRBV3-1 and TRBJ1-2; tentative D call: TRBD1 (5 bases). CDR1 and CDR2 from the germline V gene are LGHDT and YNNKEL (reference sequence). V lost 1 base and J 2 bases, leaving 14 bases between the germline ends. The CDR3 loop spans 16 amino acids. The CDR3 DNA reads as TGTGCCAGCAGCCAAGGCGCTGGGGCCGGGAACTATGGCTACACCTTC. Translated: CASSQGAGAGNYGYTF.

The table lists this clonotype with many counts. The chain carries TRBV7-8 and TRBJ2-2; D ambiguous. Per germline, CDR1 SGHVS and CDR2 FQNEAQ. With 7 bases removed from V and 0 bases from J, the gap between germline ends came to 27 bases. The CDR3 is 20 residues long. The DNA for the CDR3 is TGTGCCAGCACCTTGAAATTGGCGTCAGGTGCCTCTACGAACACCGGGGAGCTGTTTTTT. It encodes CASTLKLASGASTNTGELFF.

This clonotype was picked up many times. The CDR3, as DNA: TGCGCCAGCAGCTTGGAGGTGATGGGTATGCAGTATTTT. Amino acids: CASSLEVMGMQYF. The chain couples TRBV5-1 to TRBJ2-3; D gene ambiguous. The CDR3 sequence is 13 residues long. V lost 0 bases, J lost 11 bases, and 13 bases lay in between. CDR1 is SGHRS and CDR2 is YFSETQ in the germline V gene.

This clonotype was counted many times. The chain is built from TRBV12-3 or TRBV12-4 and TRBJ1-2; no firm D call. There are 15 residues in the CDR3. Trimming removed 3 bases from V and 4 bases from J, with 15 bases in between. The CDR3 reads CASSFGGPAGYGYTF. The DNA for the CDR3 is TGTGCCAGCAGTTTTGGAGGGCCCGCCGGCTATGGCTACACCTTC.

This clonotype was recorded at least ten times. The genes are TRBV20-1 and TRBJ2-3; D not resolved. Trimming removed 0 bases at V and 10 bases at J, with 14 bases between. Germline V lookup: CDR1 DFQATT, CDR2 SNEGSKA (reference sequence). This CDR3 spans 13 amino acids. The CDR3 sequence: CSARDKSIGAQYF. The DNA for the CDR3 is TGCAGTGCTAGAGATAAATCCATAGGCGCGCAGTATTTT.

Many counts were recorded for this clonotype. The rearrangement joins TRBV12-3 or TRBV12-4 to TRBJ1-3, with TRBD1 matching 7 bases. CDR3 length: 11 residues. Trimming removed 6 bases from V and 15 bases from J; junction bases left unmatched: 8. CDR3 coding DNA: TGTGCCAGCAGACGACAGGGCTCCCCATATTTT. This sequence encodes CASRRQGSPYF.

This clonotype was found many times. DNA of the CDR3: TGCGCCAGCAGCCAAGGATACAGGGACACCGGGGAGCTGTTTTTT. The encoded protein is CASSQGYRDTGELFF. The chain links TRBV4-3 to TRBJ2-2; tentatively, D is TRBD1 (6 bases). From germline, CDR1 is LGHNA and CDR2 YSLEER. The V gene lost 1 base and the J gene lost 3 bases, with 9 bases spanning the gap. The CDR3 consists of 15 residues.